Listed here are 19 T cell receptor beta chains from one sample, sequenced in a study of blood T cell repertoires in COVID-19. Only in-frame clones appear in the TCRdb table, and some are missing; sequencing was by immunoSEQ multiplex PCR. The table includes over 300,000 clones, nearly 90% detected once. The specimen was peripheral blood. All receptors derive from a man aged 18 to 30 with active or convalescent COVID-19.

This clone appeared a single time. The chain is built from TRBV30 and TRBJ1-2; 8 nucleotides match TRBD1. Germline values: CDR1 GTSNPN, CDR2 SVGIG (reference sequence). The CDR3 extends over 13 amino acids. J was trimmed by 13 bases and V by 2 bases; bases with no gene match: 12. In DNA form, the CDR3 reads TGTGCCTGGAGTAATTCAGGGGGCACCTTGGGCACCTTC. Amino acids: CAWSNSGGTLGTF.

The V call is TRBV3-1 (or the pseudogene TRBV3-2), the J call TRBJ1-1; D gene uncertain. CDR1 and CDR2 from the germline V gene are LGHDT and YNNKEL (reference sequence). The length of the CDR3 is 16 residues. Trimming took off 6 bases at V and 2 bases at J, with 19 bases between the two ends. DNA for the CDR3: TGTGCCAGCAGGCCCGGGTCCCCTCCCTTAAACACTGAAGCTTTCTTT. Encoded protein: CASRPGSPPLNTEAFF.

V usage is TRBV5-1 and J usage is TRBJ1-2, with a weak D call TRBD1 (6 bases). The V end lost 0 bases, the J end lost 3 bases, and 9 bases lay between the germline ends. CDR1 and CDR2 from the germline V gene are SGHRS and YFSETQ. The CDR3 has 14 residues. CDR3 bases: TGCGCCAGCAGCTTGGCGGGGGGCGACTATGGCTACACCTTC. Amino acids: CASSLAGGDYGYTF.

Here the CDR3 reads CASSSGQGNNQPQHF. As DNA, the CDR3 is TGTGCCAGCAGCTCCGGACAGGGTAACAATCAGCCCCAGCATTTT. The chain carries TRBV7-9 and TRBJ1-5, with TRBD1 identical over 8 bases. The CDR3 is 15 residues long. Unmatched junction bases numbered 5, after V lost 4 bases and J lost 3 bases. Germline-derived CDR1 and CDR2 are SEHNR and FQNEAQ (reference sequence).

J is TRBJ1-5 and V is TRBV6-5; 7 bases match TRBD1. This CDR3 has 14 amino acids. CDR1 MNHEY and CDR2 SVGAGI come from the germline V gene. J lost 2 bases, V lost 6 bases, and 4 bases had no gene match. For the CDR3, the DNA is TGTGCCAGCAGCCGCGGGACAGGCAATCAGCCCCAGCATTTT. Protein product: CASSRGTGNQPQHF.

The V and J genes are TRBV30 and TRBJ1-4; D is uncertain. Trimming left V 3 bases short and J 0 bases short, with 8 bases between. This CDR3 contains 14 residues. CDR1 is GTSNPN, CDR2 SVGIG, per germline (reference sequence). The CDR3 protein is CAWRVAATNEKLFF. The CDR3 DNA reads as TGTGCCTGGAGGGTTGCAGCAACTAATGAAAAACTGTTTTTT. Complete variable domain (other parts from reference TRBV30 and TRBJ1-4): SQTIHQWPATLVQPVGSPLSLECTVEGTSNPNLYWYRQAAGRGLQLLFYSVGIGQISSEVPQNLSASRPQDRQFILSSKKLLLSDSGFYLCAWRVAATNEKLFFGSGTQLSVL.

The V and J genes are TRBV7-9 and TRBJ2-7; tentative D call: TRBD2 (5 bases). Trimming cost V 7 bases and J 3 bases, with 16 bases left between them. Germline assignment: CDR1 SEHNR and CDR2 FQNEAQ (reference sequence). The CDR3 is 14 residues long. The CDR3 region is CASIDPLRDYEQYF. The CDR3 DNA sequence: TGTGCCAGCATCGACCCGCTGAGGGACTACGAGCAGTACTTC.

The V gene is TRBV28, the J gene TRBJ2-7; D call uncertain. The CDR3 is made up of 12 amino acids. CDR1 is MDHEN, CDR2 SYDVKM, per germline. Deletions cut 6 bases from V and 6 bases from J, with 12 bases between. The CDR3 coding sequence is TGTGCCAGCAGGCATAAGGCAGGCGAGCAGTACTTC. Amino acids: CASRHKAGEQYF. The full variable domain, with the rest looked up from reference TRBV28 and TRBJ2-7, is DVKVTQSSRYLVKRTGEKVFLECVQDMDHENMFWYRQDPGLGLRLIYFSYDVKMKEKGDIPEGYSVSREKKERFSLILESASTNQTSMYLCASRHKAGEQYFGPGTRLTVT.

V usage is TRBV19 and J usage is TRBJ2-2, with D tentatively TRBD2 (5 bases). V lost 5 bases and J lost 0, with 13 bases in between. This CDR3 is built from 16 residues. CDR1 is LNHDA, CDR2 SQIVND, per germline (reference sequence). The CDR3 sequence is CASSPGSGPNTGELFF. CDR3 DNA: TGTGCCAGTAGTCCGGGGTCCGGGCCGAACACCGGGGAGCTGTTTTTT.

The rearrangement links TRBV5-1 to TRBJ2-2; TRBD2 matches 13 bases. Per germline, CDR1 SGHRS and CDR2 YFSETQ. V lost 3 bases and J lost 4; bases outside the gene matches: 3. The CDR3 spans 16 residues. The CDR3 DNA reads as TGCGCCAGCAGCTCGGGACTAGCGGGGACCACCGGGGAGCTGTTTTTT. It yields the protein CASSSGLAGTTGELFF.

This clone is a singleton in its sample. The chain employs TRBV14 and TRBJ1-6; 9 nucleotides align to TRBD1. There are 15 residues in the CDR3. CDR1 is SGHDN, CDR2 FVKESK, per germline. J gave up 9 bases and V 4 bases, and 7 bases lay outside the gene matches. The CDR3 DNA follows: TGTGCCAGCAGCCCACTCACAGGGGGCGGTTCACCCCTCCACTTT. Protein sequence: CASSPLTGGGSPLHF.

The chain links TRBV24-1 to TRBJ2-4; 11 bases are shared with TRBD2. CDR1 KGHDR and CDR2 SFDVKD come from the germline V gene. The CDR3 extends over 17 amino acids. After removal of 4 bases from V and 1 base from J, the junction contained 5 bases not matched to a gene. In DNA, the CDR3 is TGTGCCACCAGTGAGGCGGGACTAGCGGACGCCAAAAACATTCAGTACTTC. This codes for CATSEAGLADAKNIQYF.

The J gene is TRBJ2-7, the V gene TRBV7-6; 7 bases fit TRBD1. This CDR3 has 15 amino acids. V was clipped by 5 bases and J by 0 bases; unmatched bases: 7. In germline, CDR1 is SGHVS, CDR2 FNYEAQ. This CDR3 reads CASSRRQGPSYEQYF. The CDR3 DNA reads as TGTGCCAGCAGCCGCAGACAGGGCCCCTCCTACGAGCAGTACTTC.

The V gene is TRBV28, the J gene TRBJ1-2, with D perhaps matching TRBD1 (5 bases). The CDR3 extends over 13 amino acids. Germline loops: CDR1 MDHEN, CDR2 SYDVKM. The germline V and J ends were trimmed by 5 bases and 8 bases, with 15 bases remaining between them. The CDR3 DNA is TGTGCCAGCAGTCTTGGAACGGGGGAAGGCTACACCTTC. Its protein product is CASSLGTGEGYTF.

The chain uses TRBV19 and TRBJ2-3; 11 positions match TRBD2. The V segment lost 0 bases and the J segment 0 bases; nucleotides outside the gene matches: 8. Germline CDR1 LNHDA, CDR2 SQIVND (reference sequence). CDR3 length equals 19 residues. The CDR3 region is CASSIESLAGGGSTDTQYF. The CDR3 bases are TGTGCCAGTAGTATAGAATCGCTAGCGGGAGGAGGGAGCACAGATACGCAGTATTTT.

The chain links TRBV6-1 to TRBJ1-3, with unresolved D. The V and J ends lost 0 bases and 3 bases respectively, with 9 bases between them. CDR3 size: 15 residues. Germline CDR1 and CDR2: MNHNS and SASEGT. The CDR3 region has the DNA TGTGCCAGCAGTGAAGCGGAGATCGGTGGAAACACCATATATTTT. Translation: CASSEAEIGGNTIYF.

This clone was recorded a few times. The J gene is TRBJ2-3, the V gene TRBV18, with D perhaps TRBD1 (6 bases). The V end was cut by 4 bases, the J end by 4 bases, with 9 bases between. The CDR3 length is 13 residues. Per germline, CDR1 KGHSH and CDR2 LQKENI. This chain's CDR3 is CASSQGVSDTQYF. The CDR3 DNA reads TGTGCCAGCTCACAGGGGGTGTCAGATACGCAGTATTTT. Looking up the rest from reference TRBV18 and TRBJ2-3 gives the full variable domain: NAGVMQNPRHLVRRRGQEARLRCSPMKGHSHVYWYRQLPEEGLKFMVYLQKENIIDESGMPKERFSAEFPKEGPSILRIQQVVRGDSAAYFCASSQGVSDTQYFGPGTRLTVL.

This clone was recorded a few times. This same CDR3 is encoded by further DNA sequences in the sample. The chain joins TRBV9 to TRBJ2-3; 11 positions agree with TRBD2. This CDR3 is 16 amino acids long. Germline CDR1 SGDLS, CDR2 YYNGEE. V lost 4 bases to trimming and J lost 2 bases; unmatched junction nucleotides: 6. CDR3 sequence: CASSLRLAGSTDTQYF. The CDR3 nucleotides are TGTGCCAGCAGCTTACGACTAGCGGGATCCACAGATACGCAGTATTTT.

In this sample, this clone turned up a few times. The chain uses TRBV7-9 and TRBJ1-1, with 9 bases aligning to TRBD1. Germline V lookup: CDR1 SEHNR, CDR2 FQNEAQ (reference sequence). The CDR3 spans 12 residues. The J segment lost 7 bases and the V segment lost 5 bases, leaving 2 bases of the junction unmatched. The CDR3 DNA sequence: TGTGCCAGCAGCCCGGACAGGGGTGAAGCTTTCTTT. It specifies CASSPDRGEAFF.